The 10 T cell receptor beta chains below come from one sample, sequenced in a study of T cell repertoires in cytomegalovirus infection. No antigen has been assigned to these receptors. TCRdb redid the calling of the reads with MiXCR, one entry per CDR3 protein. This table has roughly 920,000 distinct CDR3 sequences, approximately 30% appearing once. Source: cultured CD8+ T cells from PBMCs, taken from culture after CMV antigen stimulation. All receptors derive from a human donor in good health (CMV status not recorded). Some clones in this sample may be carry-over from other donors' samples.

This rearrangement joins TRBV7-3 to TRBJ2-5; possible D gene TRBD2, 5 bases. The V gene lost 5 bases and the J gene lost 5 bases, with 12 bases spanning the gap. The CDR3 length is 13 residues. The germline V gene encodes CDR1 SGHTA and CDR2 FQGTGA. CDR3 residues: CASSPVEEETQYF. The DNA of the CDR3 is TGTGCCAGCAGCCCAGTGGAGGAGGAGACCCAGTACTTC.

V is TRBV4-2 and J is TRBJ2-2; TRBD2 might be the D (5 bases). Germline CDR1 reads LGHNA; CDR2 reads YNFKEQ. V shed 0 bases and J shed 4 bases, with 15 bases lying between them. The CDR3 has 17 amino acids. This CDR3 reads CASSQDGLPAGTGELFF. The CDR3 DNA reads as TGTGCCAGCAGCCAAGATGGCCTCCCCGCGGGCACCGGGGAGCTGTTTTTT.

This clonotype was counted many times. The genes are TRBV7-2 and TRBJ1-4, with a possible D match to TRBD1 (5 bases). CDR3 length: 13 amino acids. Looked up from germline, CDR1 is SGHTA and CDR2 is FQGNSA. The V and J ends lost 2 bases and 8 bases respectively, with 9 bases between them. CDR3 in DNA: TGTGCCAGCAGCTTAAGGGGTGGAGAAAAACTGTTTTTT. Its protein product is CASSLRGGEKLFF.

This clonotype was counted a few times. In nucleotides, the CDR3 is TGTGCCAGCAGCCCACCGGAGACCATCGAACCTGAAGCTTTCTTT. This gives the protein CASSPPETIEPEAFF. The rearrangement joins TRBV7-8 to TRBJ1-1; D not resolved. Germline-derived CDR1 and CDR2 are SGHVS and FQNEAQ. V lost 5 bases and J 6 bases, leaving 19 bases between the germline ends. This CDR3 has 15 amino acids.

This clonotype was found many times. The chain couples TRBV7-6 to TRBJ2-5; no definite D call. V lost 0 bases and J 2 bases, leaving 4 bases between the germline ends. Germline assignment: CDR1 SGHVS and CDR2 FNYEAQ. The CDR3 totals 13 residues. CDR3 sequence: CASSLAMQETQYF. The CDR3 DNA reads TGTGCCAGCAGCTTAGCAATGCAAGAGACCCAGTACTTC.

This clonotype has just one count. The chain has TRBV5-4 and TRBJ1-1; D is unresolved. The CDR3 is made up of 14 amino acids. V was shortened by 5 bases and J by 3 bases, with 14 bases between the two germline ends. Per the germline V gene, CDR1 is SGHNT and CDR2 is YYREEE (reference sequence). CDR3 sequence: CASRPGGRDTEAFF. Written as DNA, the CDR3 is TGTGCCAGCAGACCGGGCGGGAGGGACACTGAAGCTTTCTTT.

This clonotype was counted once. The V gene is TRBV28, the J gene TRBJ2-3; D uncertain. Germline CDR1 and CDR2: MDHEN and SYDVKM. Between the trimmed V and J ends, which lost 2 bases and 6 bases, there was a span of 21 bases. This CDR3 comprises 17 residues. CDR3: CASSLGVGFRERDTQYF. The CDR3 DNA is TGTGCCAGCAGTTTAGGAGTCGGCTTTAGAGAGAGGGATACGCAGTATTTT.

This CDR3 reads CASGERPMNTEAFF. CDR3 nucleotide sequence: TGTGCTAGTGGAGAGAGACCAATGAACACTGAAGCTTTCTTT. The V call is TRBV12-5, the J call TRBJ1-1, with no clear D. This CDR3 contains 14 residues. Germline lookup yields CDR1 LGHNT and CDR2 FRNRAP. V lost 6 bases and J lost 0, with 11 bases in between.

This rearrangement joins TRBV12-3 or TRBV12-4 to TRBJ1-2; D is perhaps TRBD1 (6 bases). With 1 base removed from V and 8 bases from J, the gap between germline ends came to 14 bases. The CDR3 extends over 14 amino acids. CDR3 region: CASSLGTALAGYTF. In nucleotides, the CDR3 is TGTGCCAGCAGTTTAGGGACAGCCTTAGCGGGCTACACCTTC.

This clonotype was detected ten times or more. J is TRBJ2-3 and V is TRBV7-2; D perhaps matches TRBD1 (5 bases). The CDR3 consists of 16 residues. V was shortened by 2 bases and J by 1 base, with 13 bases between the two germline ends. Germline V lookup: CDR1 SGHTA, CDR2 FQGNSA. For the CDR3, the DNA is TGTGCCAGCAGCTTAAAAAGGGGCGTCCGCACAGATACGCAGTATTTT. Translation: CASSLKRGVRTDTQYF. The variable domain in full, completed from reference TRBV7-2 and TRBJ2-3, reads GAGVSQSPSNKVTEKGKDVELRCDPISGHTALYWYRQSLGQGLEFLIYFQGNSAPDKSGLPSDRFSAERTGGSVSTLTIQRTQQEDSAVYLCASSLKRGVRTDTQYFGPGTRLTVL.